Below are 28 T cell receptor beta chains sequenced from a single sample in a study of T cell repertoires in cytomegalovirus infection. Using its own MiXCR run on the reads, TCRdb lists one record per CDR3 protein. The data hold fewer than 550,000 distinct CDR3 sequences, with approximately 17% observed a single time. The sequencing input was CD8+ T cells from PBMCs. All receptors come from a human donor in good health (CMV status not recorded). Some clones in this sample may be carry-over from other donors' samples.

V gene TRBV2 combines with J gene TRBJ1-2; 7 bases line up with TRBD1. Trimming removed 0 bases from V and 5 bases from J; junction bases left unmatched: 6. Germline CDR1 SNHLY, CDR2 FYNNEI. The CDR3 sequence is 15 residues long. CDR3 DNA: TGTGCCAGCAGTGAAGCTCGAACAGGGGAATATGGCTACACCTTC. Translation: CASSEARTGEYGYTF.

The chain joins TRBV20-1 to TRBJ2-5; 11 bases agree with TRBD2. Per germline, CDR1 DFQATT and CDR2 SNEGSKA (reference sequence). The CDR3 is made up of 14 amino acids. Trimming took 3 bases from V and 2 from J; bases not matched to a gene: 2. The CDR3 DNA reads TGCAGTGCTAGGGGACTAGCGGCTCAAGAGACCCAGTACTTC. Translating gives CSARGLAAQETQYF.

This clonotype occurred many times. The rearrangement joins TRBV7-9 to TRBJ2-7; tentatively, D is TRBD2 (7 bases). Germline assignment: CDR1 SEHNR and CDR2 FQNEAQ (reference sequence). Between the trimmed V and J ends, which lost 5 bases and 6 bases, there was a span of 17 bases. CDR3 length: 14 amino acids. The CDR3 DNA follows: TGTGCCAGCAGCCAGGGGAGGGGCGCGATCGAGCAGTACTTC. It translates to CASSQGRGAIEQYF.

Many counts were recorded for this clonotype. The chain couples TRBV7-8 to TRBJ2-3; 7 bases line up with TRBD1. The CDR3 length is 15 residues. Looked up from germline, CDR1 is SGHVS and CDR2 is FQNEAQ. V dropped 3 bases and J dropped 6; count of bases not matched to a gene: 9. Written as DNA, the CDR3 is TGTGCCAGCAGCTTCGACAGGGAGTTCGGGGATACGCAGTATTTT. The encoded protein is CASSFDREFGDTQYF.

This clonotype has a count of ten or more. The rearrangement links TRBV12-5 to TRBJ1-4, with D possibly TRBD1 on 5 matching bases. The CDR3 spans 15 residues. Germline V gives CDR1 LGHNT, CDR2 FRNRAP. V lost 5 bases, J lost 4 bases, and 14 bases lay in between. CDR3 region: CASGPRGGLNEKLFF. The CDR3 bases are TGTGCTAGTGGTCCACGGGGGGGACTTAATGAAAAACTGTTTTTT.

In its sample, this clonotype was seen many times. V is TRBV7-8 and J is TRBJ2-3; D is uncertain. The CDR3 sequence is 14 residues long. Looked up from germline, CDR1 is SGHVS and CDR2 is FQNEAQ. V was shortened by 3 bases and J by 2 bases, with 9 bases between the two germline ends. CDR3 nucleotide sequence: TGTGCCAGCAGCTTTGGTGGGAACACAGATACGCAGTATTTT. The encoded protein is CASSFGGNTDTQYF.

The chain's CDR3 is CSVEGGGSTDTQYF. The CDR3 bases are TGCAGCGTTGAAGGCGGGGGGAGCACAGATACGCAGTATTTT. This chain links TRBV29-1 with TRBJ2-3, with 8 bases lining up with TRBD2. The CDR3 contains 14 residues. V was clipped by 1 base and J by 0 bases; unmatched bases: 0. Looked up from germline, CDR1 is SQVTM and CDR2 is ANQGSEA.

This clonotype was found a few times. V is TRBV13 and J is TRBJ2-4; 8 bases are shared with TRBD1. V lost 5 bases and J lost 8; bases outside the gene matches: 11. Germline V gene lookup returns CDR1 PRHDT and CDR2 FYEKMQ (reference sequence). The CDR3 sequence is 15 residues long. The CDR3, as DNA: TGTGCCAGCAGCGACGTCGGACAGGGATCGGACATTCAGTACTTC. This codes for CASSDVGQGSDIQYF.

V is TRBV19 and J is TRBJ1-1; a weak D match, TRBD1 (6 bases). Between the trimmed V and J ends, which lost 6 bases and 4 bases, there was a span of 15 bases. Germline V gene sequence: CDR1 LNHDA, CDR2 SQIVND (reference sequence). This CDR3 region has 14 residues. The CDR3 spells CASRQGTRSTEAFF. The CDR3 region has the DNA TGTGCCAGTAGACAGGGAACAAGAAGCACTGAAGCTTTCTTT. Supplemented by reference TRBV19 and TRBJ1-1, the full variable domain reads DGGITQSPKYLFRKEGQNVTLSCEQNLNHDAMYWYRQDPGQGLRLIYYSQIVNDFQKGDIAEGYSVSREKKESFPLTVTSAQKNPTAFYLCASRQGTRSTEAFFGQGTRLTVV.

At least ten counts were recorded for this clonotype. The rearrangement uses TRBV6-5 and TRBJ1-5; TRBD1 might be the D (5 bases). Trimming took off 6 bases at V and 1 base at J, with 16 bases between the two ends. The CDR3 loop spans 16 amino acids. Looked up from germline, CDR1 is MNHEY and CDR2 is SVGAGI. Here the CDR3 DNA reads TGTGCCAGCAGACCCCAGGGTGCAGGGAGCAATCAGCCCCAGCATTTT. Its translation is CASRPQGAGSNQPQHF.

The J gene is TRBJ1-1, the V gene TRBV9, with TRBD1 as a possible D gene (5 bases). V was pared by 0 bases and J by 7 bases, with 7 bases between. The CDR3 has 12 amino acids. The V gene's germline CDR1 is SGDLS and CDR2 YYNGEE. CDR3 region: CASSVGGGEAFF. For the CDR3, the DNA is TGTGCCAGCAGCGTAGGGGGGGGTGAAGCTTTCTTT.

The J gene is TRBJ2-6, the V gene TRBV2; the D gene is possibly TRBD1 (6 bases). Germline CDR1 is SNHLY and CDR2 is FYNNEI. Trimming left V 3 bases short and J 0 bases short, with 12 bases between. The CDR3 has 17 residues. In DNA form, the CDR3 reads TGTGCCAGCAGTGACAGGGGTGCTCGCTCTGGGGCCAACGTCCTGACTTTC. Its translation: CASSDRGARSGANVLTF.

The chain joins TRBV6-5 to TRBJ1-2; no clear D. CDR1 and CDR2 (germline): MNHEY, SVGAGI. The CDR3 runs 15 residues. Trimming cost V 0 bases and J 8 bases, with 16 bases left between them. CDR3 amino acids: CASSYSIGLSRGYTF. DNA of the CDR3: TGTGCCAGCAGTTACTCGATCGGCCTATCCCGAGGCTACACCTTC.

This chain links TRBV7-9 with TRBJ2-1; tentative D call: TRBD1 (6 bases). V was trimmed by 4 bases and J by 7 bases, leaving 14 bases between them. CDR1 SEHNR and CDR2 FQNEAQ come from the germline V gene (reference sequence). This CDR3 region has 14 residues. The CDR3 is CASSSPDSHNEQFF. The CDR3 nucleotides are TGTGCCAGCAGCTCCCCGGACAGTCATAATGAGCAGTTCTTC.

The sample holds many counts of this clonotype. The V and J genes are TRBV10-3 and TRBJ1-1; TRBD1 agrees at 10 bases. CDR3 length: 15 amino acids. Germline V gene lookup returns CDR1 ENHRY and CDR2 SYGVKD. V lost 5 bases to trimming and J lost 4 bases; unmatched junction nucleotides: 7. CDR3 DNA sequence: TGTGCCATCAGTTACGGGGACAGGGGTGGCACTGAAGCTTTCTTT. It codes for CAISYGDRGGTEAFF.

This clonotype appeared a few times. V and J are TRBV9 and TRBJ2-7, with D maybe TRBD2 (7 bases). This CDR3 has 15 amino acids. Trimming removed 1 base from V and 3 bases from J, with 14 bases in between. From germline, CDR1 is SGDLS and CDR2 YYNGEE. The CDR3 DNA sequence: TGTGCCAGCAGCGTAAGTGAAGGGGGGGACTACGAGCAGTACTTC. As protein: CASSVSEGGDYEQYF.

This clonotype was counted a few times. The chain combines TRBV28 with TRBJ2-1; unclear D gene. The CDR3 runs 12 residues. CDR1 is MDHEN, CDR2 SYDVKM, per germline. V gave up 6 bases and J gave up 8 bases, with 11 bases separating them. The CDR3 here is CASSPARYEQFF. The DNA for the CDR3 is TGTGCCAGCAGCCCAGCCCGTTATGAGCAGTTCTTC.

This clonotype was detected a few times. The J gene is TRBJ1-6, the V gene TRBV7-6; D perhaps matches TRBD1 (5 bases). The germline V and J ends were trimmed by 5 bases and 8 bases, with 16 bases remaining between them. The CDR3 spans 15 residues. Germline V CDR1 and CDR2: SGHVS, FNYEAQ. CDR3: CASSAPGGLDSPLHF. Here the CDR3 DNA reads TGTGCCAGCAGCGCTCCCGGGGGTCTAGATTCACCCCTCCACTTT.

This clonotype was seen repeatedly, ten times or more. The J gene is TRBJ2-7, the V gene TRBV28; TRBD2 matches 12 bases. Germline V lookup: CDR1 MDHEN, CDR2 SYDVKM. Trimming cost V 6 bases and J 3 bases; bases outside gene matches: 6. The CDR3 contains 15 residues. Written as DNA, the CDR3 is TGTGCCAGCAGCTCAGGACTAGCGGGAATCTACGAGCAGTACTTC. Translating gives CASSSGLAGIYEQYF. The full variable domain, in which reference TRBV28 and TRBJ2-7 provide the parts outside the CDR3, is DVKVTQSSRYLVKRTGEKVFLECVQDMDHENMFWYRQDPGLGLRLIYFSYDVKMKEKGDIPEGYSVSREKKERFSLILESASTNQTSMYLCASSSGLAGIYEQYFGPGTRLTVT.

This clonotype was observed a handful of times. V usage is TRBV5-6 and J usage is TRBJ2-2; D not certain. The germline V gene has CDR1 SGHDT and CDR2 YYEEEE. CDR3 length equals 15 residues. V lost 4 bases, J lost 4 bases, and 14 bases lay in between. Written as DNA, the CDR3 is TGTGCCAGCAGCCCCTGGACCGTGGGCACCGGGGAGCTGTTTTTT. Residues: CASSPWTVGTGELFF.

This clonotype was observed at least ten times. The CDR3 region has the DNA TGTGCCAGCAGTGGATCGGGGGCCGGAGGAACTGAAGCTTTCTTT. The encoded protein is CASSGSGAGGTEAFF. The chain joins TRBV27 to TRBJ1-1; D might be TRBD1 (6 bases). CDR3 length equals 15 residues. Germline values: CDR1 MNHEY, CDR2 SMNVEV (reference sequence). Deletions cut 5 bases from V and 5 bases from J, with 18 bases between.

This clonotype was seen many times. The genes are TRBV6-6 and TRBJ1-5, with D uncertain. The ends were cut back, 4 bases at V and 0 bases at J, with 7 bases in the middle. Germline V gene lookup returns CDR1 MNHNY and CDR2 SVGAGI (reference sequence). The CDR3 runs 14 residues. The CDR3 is CASSWTLSNQPQHF. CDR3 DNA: TGTGCCAGCAGTTGGACGCTTAGCAATCAGCCCCAGCATTTT.

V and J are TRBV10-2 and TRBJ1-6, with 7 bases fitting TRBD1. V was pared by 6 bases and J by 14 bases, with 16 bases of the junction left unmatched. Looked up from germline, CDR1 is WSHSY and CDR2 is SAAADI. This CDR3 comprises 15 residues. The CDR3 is CASSVNRDSFWALHF. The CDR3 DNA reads TGCGCCAGCAGCGTAAACCGGGACAGCTTTTGGGCCCTCCACTTT.

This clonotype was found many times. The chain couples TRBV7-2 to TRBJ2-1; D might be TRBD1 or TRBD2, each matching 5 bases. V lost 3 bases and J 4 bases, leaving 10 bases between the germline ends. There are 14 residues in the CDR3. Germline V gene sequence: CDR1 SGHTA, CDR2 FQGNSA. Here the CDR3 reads CASSFRDLYNEQFF. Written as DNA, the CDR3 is TGTGCCAGCAGCTTCCGGGACCTATACAATGAGCAGTTCTTC. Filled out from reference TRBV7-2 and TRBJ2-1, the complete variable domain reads GAGVSQSPSNKVTEKGKDVELRCDPISGHTALYWYRQSLGQGLEFLIYFQGNSAPDKSGLPSDRFSAERTGGSVSTLTIQRTQQEDSAVYLCASSFRDLYNEQFFGPGTRLTVL.

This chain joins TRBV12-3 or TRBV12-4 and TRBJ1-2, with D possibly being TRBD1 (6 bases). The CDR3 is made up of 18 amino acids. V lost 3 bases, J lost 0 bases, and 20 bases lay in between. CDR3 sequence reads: CASSFPFGGLVANYGYTF. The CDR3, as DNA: TGTGCCAGCAGTTTCCCTTTTGGGGGGCTAGTAGCTAACTATGGCTACACCTTC.

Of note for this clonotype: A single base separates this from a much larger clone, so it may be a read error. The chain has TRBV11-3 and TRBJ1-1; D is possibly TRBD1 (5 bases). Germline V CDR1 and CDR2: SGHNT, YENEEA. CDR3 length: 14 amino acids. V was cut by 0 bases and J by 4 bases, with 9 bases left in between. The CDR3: CASSLDSGGTEAFF. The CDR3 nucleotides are TGTGCCAGCAGCTTAGATTCGGGGGGCACTGAAGCTTTCTTT. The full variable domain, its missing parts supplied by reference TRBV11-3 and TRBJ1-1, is EAGVVQSPRYKIIEKKQPVAFWCNPISGHNTLYWYLQNLGQGPELLIRYENEEAVDDSQLPKDRFSAERLKGVDSTLKIQPAELGDSAVYLCASSLDSGGTEAFFGQGTRLTVV.

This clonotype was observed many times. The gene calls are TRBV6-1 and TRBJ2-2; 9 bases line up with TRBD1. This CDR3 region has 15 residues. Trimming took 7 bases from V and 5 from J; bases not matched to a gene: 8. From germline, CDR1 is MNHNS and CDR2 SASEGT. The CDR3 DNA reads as TGTGCCAGCAATCCGGGACAGGGCTTTACCGGGGAGCTGTTTTTT. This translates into CASNPGQGFTGELFF.

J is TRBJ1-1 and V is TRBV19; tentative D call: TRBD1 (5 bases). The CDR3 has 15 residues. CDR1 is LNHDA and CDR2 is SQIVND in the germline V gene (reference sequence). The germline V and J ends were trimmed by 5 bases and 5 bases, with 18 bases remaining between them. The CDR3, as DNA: TGTGCCAGTAGTTCATGGGAGGGGCTGGGAACTGAAGCTTTCTTT. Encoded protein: CASSSWEGLGTEAFF.